These T cell receptor beta chains were read from a single sample in a study of blood T cell repertoires in COVID-19. The method was immunoSEQ multiplex PCR; TCRdb's version includes in-frame clones alone and lacks a portion of them. The sample lists approximately 28,000 clones; over 70% were seen once. Sequencing was done on a sample of peripheral blood. The receptors were sampled from a woman aged 55 to 70 with acute or convalescent COVID-19. Each CDR3 is given with its conserved first and last residue. Fields, in order: CDR3 length, V gene, clone size, D gene, J gene, CDR3 protein, CDR3 DNA. The D gene is left open where the match is weak. The size field is filled for only some rows; it gives once, few, many or a size class.

15	TRBV6-5	-	TRBD1	TRBJ2-2	CASRRQGTNTGELFF	TGTGCCAGCAGGAGACAGGGGACGAACACCGGGGAGCTGTTTTTT
17	TRBV15	-	TRBD1	TRBJ2-6	CATSMRQGAPGANVLTF	TGTGCCACCAGCATGCGACAGGGGGCCCCTGGGGCCAACGTCCTGACTTTC
14	TRBV7-3	-	TRBD1	TRBJ2-1	CASSVSGTANEQFF	TGTGCCAGCAGCGTTTCCGGGACAGCCAATGAGCAGTTCTTC
15	TRBV5-5	-	-	TRBJ2-1	CASMRLSLNYNEQFF	TGTGCCAGCATGCGACTCTCCCTCAATTACAATGAGCAGTTCTTC
15	TRBV5-1	-	TRBD1	TRBJ2-1	CASSLVPTGSNEQFF	TGCGCCAGCAGCTTGGTCCCGACAGGGTCCAATGAGCAGTTCTTC
16	TRBV5-4	-	TRBD1	TRBJ2-7	CASSSPGTGSSYEQYF	TGTGCCAGCAGCTCCCCCGGGACAGGTTCCTCCTACGAGCAGTACTTC
12	TRBV5-8	-	-	TRBJ1-2	CASSPEGYGYTF	TGTGCCAGCAGCCCGGAGGGATATGGCTACACCTTC
15	TRBV5-1	-	-	TRBJ2-3	CASSSQGIGADTQYF	TGCGCCAGCAGCTCACAGGGAATTGGCGCAGATACGCAGTATTTT
12	TRBV28	few	-	TRBJ2-7	CATNSPPYEQYF	TGTGCCACTAACAGCCCGCCCTACGAGCAGTACTTC
18	TRBV5-3	-	TRBD2	TRBJ2-3	CARSSGLAGTTSTDTQYF	TGTGCCAGAAGCTCCGGACTAGCGGGGACCACTAGCACAGATACGCAGTATTTT
10	TRBV20-1	-	-	TRBJ2-1	CSPGGGEQFF	TGCAGCCCAGGGGGAGGTGAGCAGTTCTTC
14	TRBV7-8	-	-	TRBJ1-3	CASSFQDSGNTIYF	TGTGCCAGCAGCTTTCAGGACTCTGGAAACACCATATATTTT
13	TRBV10-3	-	TRBD1	TRBJ1-1	CAISVDRGTEAFF	TGTGCCATCAGTGTTGACAGGGGCACTGAAGCTTTCTTT
15	TRBV9	-	-	TRBJ1-5	CASSVGNLGGEPQHF	TGTGCCAGCAGCGTAGGAAACCTCGGAGGAGAGCCCCAGCATTTT
14	TRBV4-2	-	-	TRBJ2-5	CASSQDRNEETQYF	TGTGCCAGCAGCCAAGATAGAAATGAAGAGACCCAGTACTTC
16	TRBV28	-	-	TRBJ2-5	CASSSRTSGGRETQYF	TGTGCCAGCAGTTCCAGAACCTCAGGAGGACGAGAGACCCAGTACTTC
13	TRBV20-1	-	-	TRBJ1-1	CSASFSVSTEAFF	TGCAGTGCTAGTTTCAGTGTCAGCACTGAAGCTTTCTTT
13	TRBV12-3/TRBV12-4	-	TRBD1	TRBJ1-5	CASSMTGPQPQHF	TGTGCCAGCAGTATGACAGGGCCCCAGCCCCAGCATTTT
14	TRBV27	-	TRBD1	TRBJ2-3	CASSFNRGRDTQYF	TGTGCCAGCAGTTTTAACAGGGGTAGAGATACGCAGTATTTT
13	TRBV29-1	-	-	TRBJ1-2	CSASDEEDYGYTF	TGCAGCGCATCGGACGAGGAGGACTATGGCTACACCTTC
14	TRBV5-5	-	-	TRBJ2-3	CASSLDRNTDTQYF	TGTGCCAGCAGCTTAGACAGAAACACAGATACGCAGTATTTT
14	TRBV5-1	-	-	TRBJ1-1	CASSPQNSGVGAFF	TGCGCCAGCAGCCCCCAGAACTCCGGGGTAGGAGCTTTCTTT
14	TRBV6-5	-	TRBD1	TRBJ1-5	CASRRRQGVRPQHF	TGTGCCAGCAGAAGGAGGCAGGGGGTACGGCCCCAGCATTTT
13	TRBV6-5	-	-	TRBJ1-1	CASTLDRNTEAFF	TGTGCCAGCACGTTGGACAGGAACACTGAAGCTTTCTTT
14	TRBV3-1/TRBV3-2	-	-	TRBJ1-5	CASSHGSHNQPQHF	TGTGCCAGCAGCCATGGCAGTCACAATCAGCCCCAGCATTTT
15	TRBV3-1/TRBV3-2	-	TRBD2	TRBJ2-3	CASSLIAGGSDTQYF	TGTGCCAGCAGCCTCATAGCGGGGGGTTCAGATACGCAGTATTTT
15	TRBV5-5	-	-	TRBJ1-2	CASSLAVGAQYGYTF	TGTGCCAGCAGCCTGGCTGTTGGGGCTCAGTATGGCTACACCTTC
15	TRBV7-8	-	TRBD1	TRBJ2-3	CASSPDGQGTDTQYF	TGTGCCAGCAGCCCCGACGGACAGGGCACAGATACGCAGTATTTT
14	TRBV7-6	-	-	TRBJ1-2	CASSLGMDFYGYTF	TGTGCCAGCAGCTTAGGGATGGACTTCTATGGCTACACCTTC
20	TRBV5-1	-	-	TRBJ2-2	CASSLEFRISSGTLTGELFF	TGCGCCAGCAGCTTGGAGTTTAGGATTTCATCCGGGACACTCACCGGGGAGCTGTTTTTT
14	TRBV12-5	-	-	TRBJ1-2	CASGLQDAGYGYTF	TGTGCTAGTGGTTTGCAGGACGCAGGGTATGGCTACACCTTC
13	TRBV7-2	-	-	TRBJ1-1	CASSLGRVPKAFF	TGTGCCAGCAGCCTAGGAAGAGTCCCCAAAGCTTTCTTT
15	TRBV2	few	-	TRBJ1-2	CASSAWGQGGYGYTF	TGTGCCAGCAGCGCCTGGGGGCAAGGCGGCTATGGCTACACCTTC
16	TRBV18	-	-	TRBJ2-2	CASSPTTGIVTGELFF	TGTGCCAGCTCACCTACGACAGGCATAGTCACCGGGGAGCTGTTTTTT
17	TRBV7-8	once	-	TRBJ2-1	CASSPYGRGSSYNEQFF	TGTGCCAGCAGCCCATATGGACGGGGGAGCTCCTACAATGAGCAGTTCTTC
14	TRBV2	-	-	TRBJ2-1	CASSDEGIGNEQFF	TGTGCCAGCAGTGATGAGGGCATCGGCAATGAGCAGTTCTTC
15	TRBV29-1	-	TRBD1	TRBJ2-5	CSVVPGQFLKETQYF	TGCAGCGTCGTCCCGGGACAGTTTCTTAAAGAGACCCAGTACTTC
15	TRBV5-1	-	-	TRBJ1-3	CASSLDSRSGNTIYF	TGCGCCAGCAGCTTGGACAGTCGCTCTGGAAACACCATATATTTT
14	TRBV28	-	TRBD1	TRBJ1-6	CASRGQGEGSPLHF	TGTGCCAGCAGGGGACAGGGAGAGGGTTCACCCCTCCACTTT
16	TRBV11-1	-	TRBD1	TRBJ2-1	CASSLFRDRGVDEQFF	TGTGCCAGCAGCTTATTCCGGGACAGGGGTGTGGATGAGCAGTTCTTC
16	TRBV6-5	-	TRBD1	TRBJ1-4	CASSYTPGQGYEKLFF	TGTGCCAGCAGTTACACCCCGGGACAGGGTTACGAAAAACTGTTTTTT